This T cell receptor beta chain was identified in a study of cytomegalovirus exposure and HLA in healthy donors (TCRdb year 2017). With respect to the entire study: According to an earlier analysis of 587 of the donors, roughly 180 million T cells yielded 90 million to 140 million unique TCR beta sequences and approximately 300 Gb of sequence data. An early release that covered roughly 600 HLA-typed donors contained approximately 290 gigabases of sequencing data and approximately 85 million unique TCR sequences. Of the 300 to 500 genotyped donors, 65% to 90% were placed in the genetic ancestry cluster associated with self-reported Caucasian donors. The study aimed to test whether signatures of past pathogen exposure could be identified by cataloging public T cell receptors. Using immunosequencing, the study profiled T cell repertoires from some 670 subjects and related those repertoires to cytomegalovirus serostatus. Along with the approximately 670-subject first cohort, a separate validation cohort of some 130 different subjects was used. The study combined high-throughput TCR immunosequencing, statistical association of individual TCRs with disease status, and machine learning to predict cytomegalovirus infection status. In a later analysis, previously published TCR beta repertoires from 550 to 700 donors were re-analyzed and high-resolution HLA genotyping was added so that TCR occurrence patterns could be studied. Rather than drawing on any new phenotypic data, the later analysis identified candidate immune exposures from TCR beta sequences and the way those sequences occurred across donors. To decide whether each TCR beta V gene segment behaved as functional or pseudogenic, an earlier analysis of fewer than 750 of the donors relied on high-throughput TCR beta sequencing. Alongside the repertoire data, information on donor age, sex, ethnicity and CMV serostatus was compiled. Genome-wide SNP genotypes for about 55% of the roughly 670 donors were used in a later genetic analysis, which treated that subset as a discovery cohort. Every discovery cohort repertoire had been produced on one sequencing platform. Class I and class II HLA loci were covered by the typing at four-digit resolution. The number of donors typed differed by locus, with roughly 620-630 for A, B, C, DRB1 and DQB1, 522 for DQA1, 600 to 610 for DPA1, and approximately 470 for DPB1. Because of strong linkage in the cohort, five DR-DQ haplotypes were treated as single units for association and clustering. Among about 360 genotyped donors of the cohort, an average of around 240,000 unique TCR beta nucleotide sequences were sequenced per donor, roughly 20% of them non-productive.

The cohort consisted of hundreds of healthy bone marrow donors. At the time of sampling, all cohort members were nominally healthy, though unrecorded immune exposures were likely present. The donor was CMV seronegative and belonged to the group of approximately 320 seronegative cohort members. A peripheral blood sample was provided by each donor, and peripheral blood mononuclear cells were used for TCR beta sequencing. Genomic DNA extraction from the blood cell samples was performed with the Qiagen DNeasy Blood Extraction Kit. For this clone: What antigen it recognizes has not been identified. Base qualities are not recorded, but no much larger clone differs from it by a single base.

Results the study describes overall, beyond this receptor: While some public TCRs were present in many individuals, most TCR sequences turned up only very rarely across donors. A further reported finding was that TCR beta sequences accurately predicted the HLA-A and HLA-B alleles for most subjects in the first cohort. Because the 87-base-pair reads could not distinguish some IMGT-functional V segments, including TRBV6-2 and TRBV6-3, those segments were excluded. Because HLA typing was missing for some donors at each locus, association tests included only the typed subset. In the study, about 150 TCR beta chains were listed as associated with cytomegalovirus. In vitro tests confirmed that a few of the cytomegalovirus-associated TCR beta chains recognize cytomegalovirus antigens. A later analysis found that TCR association rates varied across HLA loci, with DRB1 alleles showing the most associated TCRs and HLA-C alleles the fewest. According to a later analysis, parvovirus B19, influenza, CMV and Epstein-Barr virus appeared linked to several top co-occurrence clusters. Only TCR beta chains were sequenced in this cohort, and the absence of alpha or paired-chain data limited detectable features. In both the original and validation cohorts, the classifier was reported to diagnose cytomegalovirus status with high specificity and sensitivity. Sequencing depth was assumed to be roughly uniform across donors in the presence/absence analyses, though that assumption may not hold. According to the authors, the approach could potentially be generalized to other disease states and immunological phenotypes. Because counts were too low, about 18 rarely observed V segments, including chromosome 9 orphons, were excluded from the earlier analysis of 587 of the donors. For the cohort, immune exposure information was limited to CMV serostatus. In a later genetic analysis, a missense DCLRE1C variant was associated with V-gene and J-gene trimming of TCR beta chains, and the association was replicated in an independent cohort. An earlier analysis of approximately 590 of the donors showed that most TCR beta V segments appeared in productive rearrangements either about 87% or about 30% of the time, which broadly matched IMGT annotations. In a later analysis, more than 15,000 TCR beta sequences were associated with specific HLA alleles at a false discovery rate of 0.05. A cluster of highly shared sequence variants was judged likely to represent a technical artifact of the sequencing pipeline. In a later analysis, most CMV-associated TCR beta chains were found to appear HLA-restricted, with HLA associations seemingly driven largely by CMV exposure. Assigning TCR associations to individual alleles was difficult when HLA alleles, especially DR and DQ, strongly co-occurred. Linkage disequilibrium might explain the correlated functional status among segregating V segments, but an unknown experimental factor could not be excluded. In a later genetic analysis, fewer N-insertions in productive TCRs were reported among donors in an Asian-associated ancestry cluster than the roughly 700-donor mean. In a later analysis, HLA-associated TCR beta chains showed more clonal expansion and lower generation probabilities than non-associated chains that were equally common.

The protocol used for the library was the immunoSEQ multiplex PCR assay. A mixture of 60 forward primers for TCR Vbeta segments and 13 reverse primers for TCR Jbeta segments was used in the multiplex PCR. The CDR3 region of rearranged TCR beta genes was amplified from genomic DNA with a multiplex PCR assay. The Illumina HiSeq System was used to sequence the amplified TCR beta libraries as 87-base-pair reads. The authors' pipeline ran thus. A later analysis counted 65 million to 90 million unique TCR beta chains across the approximately 700 repertoires, and roughly 11 million of these chains were shared by at least two donors. To remove PCR and sequencing errors, raw reads were error-corrected and collapsed into unique sequences using a nearest-neighbor algorithm that merged closely related sequences. To assign V, D and J gene segments, CDR3 sequences were aligned to IMGT reference sequences. For a sequence to be retained, a match of at least six nucleotides was required to both a V gene segment and a J gene segment. Rearrangements were called productive when the CDR3 lacked stop codons and stayed in frame with V and J; all others were non-productive. CDR3 was defined according to IMGT convention as the region running from the second conserved V-encoded cysteine to the conserved J-encoded phenylalanine. The earlier analysis of 550 to 650 of the donors excluded any sequence lacking an unambiguous match to a single V gene segment. An earlier analysis of a few hundred of the donors classified V segments as functional when productive rearrangements were above 56.7% and as segregating when the standard deviation between donors was above 5%. To diagnose cytomegalovirus status from the catalog of TCR beta chain sequences, a statistical classification framework was built. V and J gene assignment, in a later analysis, came from comparing TCR nucleotide sequences with IMGT/GENE-DB human TR gene sequences. In a later analysis, CDR3 sequences and most-parsimonious VDJ recombination scenarios were assigned using the TCRdist pipeline. A later analysis defined each TCR beta chain by its CDR3 amino acid sequence plus V-gene family, and excluded reads lacking a unique V-gene family. To address suspected cross-contamination and a sequencing artifact, a later analysis removed some 620 highly shared, low-generation-probability nucleotide sequences. In a later analysis, a clonal expansion index was calculated for each public chain from normalized within-repertoire ranks of inferred template counts. In a later analysis, generation probabilities were computed using a VDJ recombination model fitted to out-of-frame rearrangements, and the results were checked against IGoR. A later analysis scored TCR-TCR, TCR-HLA and TCR-CMV co-occurrence with hypergeometric tests, applying a repertoire-size bias correction to TCR pairs. A later analysis estimated false discovery rates by permuting HLA or CMV assignments 20 times. In a later analysis, co-occurring TCRs were grouped using DBSCAN, with TCRdist sequence similarity added in when clustering inside HLA-allele-positive subsets. Repertoires with fewer than 30,000 or more than 120,000 public chains were left out of co-occurrence clustering, as were about 5 repertoires with anomalous nucleotide sharing. TCRdb's version of the immuneACCESS table is confined to in-frame rearrangements and falls short of the full clone set. An unresolved V gene accounts for under half of the shortfall where checked; the remainder is of unknown origin. V, J and clone size reflect that table, while D and trimming were determined from the DNA. Within this sample are approximately 220,000 clones, with roughly 80% of them counted one time only. The ten largest clones represent under 0.25% of the sample.

V is shortened by 0 bases, J by 3 bases, and the region joining them spans 13 bases. Via the germline V gene, CDR1 is SGDLS and CDR2 YYNGEE. The CDR3 covers 15 residues, taking in both the cysteine and the phenylalanine. Of all the DNA, just the CDR3 is kept, 45 bases in frame from base 1. The clonotype comes from a girl aged 2 to 9 in good health and CMV-seronegative. Recombination connected TRBV9 to TRBJ2-7; the best D guess is TRBD2, with 5 bases matching. Sequencing was carried out using PBMCs. The bases are TGTGCCAGCAGCGTAGACGGGGAACTGAACTACGAGCAGTACTTC. This is translated as CASSVDGELNYEQYF.